This T cell receptor (beta chain) is drawn from a study of CD8+ T cells in alopecia areata. In each case, RNA was isolated and then reverse transcribed into cDNA as the sequencing template. Using immunoSEQ multiplex PCR, the repertoire was profiled, and TCRdb retains in-frame clones only, with some absent. The sample shows around 140,000 clones, around 60% of them seen only once. The sequence came from a human donor with alopecia areata. This material consisted of CD4+ T cells sorted from blood, taken at week 0.

CDR3 protein: CASSQGGGRETQYF. The CDR3 coding sequence is TGCGCCAGCAGCCAAGGTGGGGGGCGGGAGACCCAGTACTTC. This chain uses TRBV4-1 with TRBJ2-5, with D possibly called TRBD1 or TRBD2 (6 bases each). CDR1 and CDR2 (germline): MGHRA, YSYEKL. This CDR3 contains 14 residues. Trimming left V 1 base short and J 5 bases short, with 11 bases between.